The 26 T cell receptor beta chains below all came from one sample that was sequenced in a study of blood T cell repertoires in COVID-19. Here immunoSEQ multiplex PCR was the method, and the copy in TCRdb shows in-frame clones only, minus some. Of hundreds of thousands of clones listed, roughly nine tenths are singletons. Material for sequencing was PBMCs or T cells enriched from blood (not recorded which). These receptors originate from a man in his fifties or sixties who had recovered from COVID-19.

The genes are TRBV10-1 and TRBJ2-7; D is uncertain. The CDR3 is 16 amino acids. Between the trimmed V and J ends, which lost 6 bases and 2 bases, there was a span of 20 bases. Germline-derived CDR1 and CDR2 are WNHNN and SYGVQD (reference sequence). The CDR3 is CASRPDRTPGPYEQYF. CDR3 DNA: TGCGCCAGCAGACCCGATCGTACCCCAGGCCCCTACGAGCAGTACTTC.

This clone was seen a few times. V is TRBV7-8 and J is TRBJ1-5; D is uncertain. V was pared by 1 base and J by 0 bases, with 7 bases between. The germline V gene has CDR1 SGHVS and CDR2 FQNEAQ. The CDR3 sequence is 15 residues long. The CDR3 DNA reads as TGTGCCAGCAGCTTAGTAGAGAATAGCAATCAGCCCCAGCATTTT. Protein product: CASSLVENSNQPQHF.

This clone has a handful of counts. J is TRBJ2-2 and V is TRBV18; 12 bases fit TRBD2. Germline-derived CDR1 and CDR2 are KGHSH and LQKENI. The CDR3 loop spans 18 amino acids. V trimming: 1 base; J trimming: 7 bases; junction bases outside the gene matches: 10. Here the CDR3 reads CASSPLTPSGRAIGELFF. Written as DNA, the CDR3 is TGTGCCAGCTCACCACTCACACCTAGCGGGAGGGCCATCGGGGAGCTGTTTTTT.

This clone is a singleton in its sample. The chain combines TRBV28 with TRBJ1-1; D is uncertain. Between the trimmed V and J ends, which lost 3 bases and 4 bases, there was a span of 15 bases. This CDR3 comprises 15 residues. CDR1 and CDR2 from the germline V gene are MDHEN and SYDVKM. CDR3 in amino acids: CASSFLPPAGTEAFF. The CDR3 DNA follows: TGTGCCAGCAGTTTTCTCCCCCCCGCAGGCACTGAAGCTTTCTTT.

The chain carries TRBV28 and TRBJ1-5, with 8 bases matching TRBD1. Per the germline V gene, CDR1 is MDHEN and CDR2 is SYDVKM. This CDR3 is built from 15 residues. V shed 6 bases, J shed 5 bases, and the junction held 9 bases outside the gene matches. In nucleotides, the CDR3 is TGTGCCAGCAGACCTTGGACAGGGAATGATCAGCCCCAGCATTTT. Its translation is CASRPWTGNDQPQHF. The full variable domain, in which reference TRBV28 and TRBJ1-5 provide the parts outside the CDR3, is DVKVTQSSRYLVKRTGEKVFLECVQDMDHENMFWYRQDPGLGLRLIYFSYDVKMKEKGDIPEGYSVSREKKERFSLILESASTNQTSMYLCASRPWTGNDQPQHFGDGTRLSIL.

The chain links TRBV5-1 to TRBJ1-1; possibly TRBD1 for D (6 bases). V was cut by 4 bases and J by 2 bases, with 15 bases left in between. The CDR3 loop spans 15 amino acids. From germline, CDR1 is SGHRS and CDR2 YFSETQ. CDR3 in amino acids: CASSLRQDFNTEAFF. Written as DNA, the CDR3 is TGCGCCAGCAGCCTTAGACAGGACTTTAACACTGAAGCTTTCTTT.

V and J are TRBV5-1 and TRBJ2-5; 7 positions match TRBD2. CDR3 length: 16 residues. V lost 2 bases to trimming and J lost 3 bases; unmatched junction nucleotides: 10. Per the germline V gene, CDR1 is SGHRS and CDR2 is YFSETQ. The CDR3 reads CASSFIRRAGEETQYF. CDR3 coding DNA: TGCGCCAGCAGCTTCATCAGGAGGGCGGGAGAAGAGACCCAGTACTTC.

J is TRBJ1-4 and V is TRBV4-2, with D possibly matching TRBD1 (6 bases). The CDR3 loop spans 15 amino acids. Germline lookup yields CDR1 LGHNA and CDR2 YNFKEQ. Trimming stripped 2 bases from V and 3 bases from J, with 10 bases between. CDR3 nucleotide sequence: TGTGCCAGCAGCCAACCACAGGGATCTAATGAAAAACTGTTTTTT. It translates to CASSQPQGSNEKLFF.

This chain uses TRBV15 with TRBJ2-5; tentative D call: TRBD1 (6 bases). Germline lookup yields CDR1 LNHNV and CDR2 YYDKDF (reference sequence). V was cut by 1 base and J by 2 bases, with 14 bases left in between. The CDR3 is 16 residues long. CDR3 in amino acids: CATSRGPDQGQETQYF. The CDR3 DNA reads TGTGCCACCAGCAGAGGGCCAGATCAGGGGCAAGAGACCCAGTACTTC.

This chain joins TRBV19 and TRBJ2-7; 7 bases line up with TRBD2. The CDR3 spans 15 residues. From germline, CDR1 is LNHDA and CDR2 SQIVND (reference sequence). Germline trimming cut 3 bases from V and 5 bases from J; bases unmatched to any gene: 10. In DNA form, the CDR3 reads TGTGCCAGTAGTATCTTTGGAGCGGGAACCCACGAGCAGTACTTC. Translation: CASSIFGAGTHEQYF.

The gene calls are TRBV11-2 and TRBJ2-6, with D perhaps matching TRBD1 (6 bases). With 1 base removed from V and 2 bases from J, the gap between germline ends came to 12 bases. Germline-derived CDR1 and CDR2 are SGHAT and FQNNGV. The CDR3 sequence is 17 residues long. CDR3 region: CASSLAGTGTGANVLTF. The CDR3 DNA is TGTGCCAGCAGCTTAGCGGGAACAGGGACTGGGGCCAACGTCCTGACTTTC.

J is TRBJ1-4 and V is TRBV7-8; 9 bases match TRBD1. V gave up 6 bases and J gave up 4 bases; unmatched junction bases: 3. Germline CDR1 reads SGHVS; CDR2 reads FQNEAQ. There are 14 residues in the CDR3. In DNA form, the CDR3 reads TGTGCCAGCAGTAAGGGACAGGGTAATGAAAAACTGTTTTTT. It yields the protein CASSKGQGNEKLFF.

The CDR3 DNA sequence: TGTGCCAGCAGCTTATCAGGGAGGGTGAACACTGAAGCTTTCTTT. It codes for CASSLSGRVNTEAFF. The chain uses TRBV11-3 and TRBJ1-1; possible D gene TRBD1, 5 bases. The CDR3 length is 15 residues. Trimming stripped 2 bases from V and 0 bases from J, with 10 bases between. Germline CDR1 SGHNT, CDR2 YENEEA.

This chain connects TRBV28 to TRBJ2-1; 8 bases are a match to TRBD2. The CDR3 has 14 amino acids. Trimming removed 6 bases from V and 9 bases from J; junction bases left unmatched: 10. Germline CDR1 reads MDHEN; CDR2 reads SYDVKM. CDR3 coding DNA: TGTGCCAGCAGACCGCCTGGCCGGGGGGGTGAGCAGTTCTTC. Amino acid sequence: CASRPPGRGGEQFF.

The V gene is TRBV7-2, the J gene TRBJ2-7; 7 bases align to TRBD1. CDR3 size: 15 residues. V lost 5 bases, J lost 4 bases, and 11 bases stayed unmatched. Germline V CDR1 and CDR2: SGHTA, FQGNSA. The CDR3 sequence: CASSPSPGQNYEQYF. The CDR3 bases are TGTGCCAGCAGCCCTTCCCCGGGACAGAATTACGAGCAGTACTTC.

This chain uses TRBV6-5 with TRBJ1-4; D is ambiguous. Germline loops: CDR1 MNHEY, CDR2 SVGAGI. This CDR3 is 13 amino acids long. V was pared by 6 bases and J by 8 bases, with 13 bases between. For the CDR3, the DNA is TGTGCCAGCAGGCGGTTAGTCGGAGAAAAACTGTTTTTT. It encodes CASRRLVGEKLFF.

V is TRBV18 and J is TRBJ1-2, with unresolved D. The CDR3 is made up of 15 amino acids. Deletions cut 3 bases from V and 4 bases from J, with 15 bases between. CDR1 and CDR2 (germline): KGHSH, LQKENI. CDR3 sequence (DNA): TGTGCCAGCTCACCGGGCTGGCAGGAACCCTATGGCTACACCTTC. Translating gives CASSPGWQEPYGYTF. The full variable domain, its missing parts supplied by reference TRBV18 and TRBJ1-2, is NAGVMQNPRHLVRRRGQEARLRCSPMKGHSHVYWYRQLPEEGLKFMVYLQKENIIDESGMPKERFSAEFPKEGPSILRIQQVVRGDSAAYFCASSPGWQEPYGYTFGSGTRLTVV.

The chain links TRBV29-1 to TRBJ2-3; D perhaps matches TRBD1 (6 bases). CDR1 SQVTM and CDR2 ANQGSEA come from the germline V gene. Trimming removed 5 bases from V and 7 bases from J, with 16 bases in between. The CDR3 has 13 residues. Here the CDR3 DNA reads TGCAGCGTTAACATGGGGGCCCCGAATACGCAGTATTTT. The encoded protein is CSVNMGAPNTQYF.

The chain is built from TRBV28 and TRBJ1-5; the D is unclear. The CDR3 extends over 14 amino acids. V was cut by 3 bases and J by 10 bases, with 16 bases left in between. The V gene's germline CDR1 is MDHEN and CDR2 SYDVKM. The CDR3 bases are TGTGCCAGCAGTTTCTTACAGCCGAGTTCCCCCCAGCATTTT. Amino acid sequence: CASSFLQPSSPQHF. The entire variable domain, with the rest obtained from reference TRBV28 and TRBJ1-5, is as follows: DVKVTQSSRYLVKRTGEKVFLECVQDMDHENMFWYRQDPGLGLRLIYFSYDVKMKEKGDIPEGYSVSREKKERFSLILESASTNQTSMYLCASSFLQPSSPQHFGDGTRLSIL.

The chain combines TRBV2 with TRBJ2-5; perhaps TRBD2 as D (6 bases). The CDR3 covers 12 residues. The germline V and J ends were trimmed by 6 bases and 5 bases, with 10 bases remaining between them. Germline V CDR1 and CDR2: SNHLY, FYNNEI. CDR3 in amino acids: CASRSEGETQYF. In DNA, the CDR3 is TGTGCCAGCAGGTCGGAGGGGGAGACCCAGTACTTC.

The V gene is TRBV10-3, the J gene TRBJ1-1, with TRBD1 matching over 7 bases. Germline V CDR1 and CDR2: ENHRY, SYGVKD. This CDR3 spans 12 amino acids. The J segment lost 6 bases and the V segment lost 4 bases, leaving 2 bases of the junction unmatched. For the CDR3, the DNA is TGTGCCATCAGTGGGACAGGCTCTGAAGCTTTCTTT. Translated: CAISGTGSEAFF.

The CDR3 nucleotides are TGTGCCAGCAGCTTTAACCGGGGTCCCCACGAGCAGTACTTC. This sequence encodes CASSFNRGPHEQYF. J is TRBJ2-7 and V is TRBV7-2; D may be TRBD2 (5 bases). Germline V gene sequence: CDR1 SGHTA, CDR2 FQGNSA. Trimming cost V 3 bases and J 5 bases, with 14 bases left between them. The CDR3 runs 14 residues.

This chain connects TRBV5-1 to TRBJ1-6; the D is unclear. Germline V gene lookup returns CDR1 SGHRS and CDR2 YFSETQ. CDR3 length: 14 amino acids. Between the trimmed V and J ends, which lost 2 bases and 0 bases, there was a span of 3 bases. Written as DNA, the CDR3 is TGCGCCAGCAGCTTCTCCTCCTATAATTCACCCCTCCACTTT. It yields the protein CASSFSSYNSPLHF.

A word on this clone: The same CDR3 can be traced to other DNA sequences in this sample. The chain combines TRBV24-1 with TRBJ2-1, with 11 bases aligning to TRBD2. The V segment lost 7 bases and the J segment 7 bases; nucleotides outside the gene matches: 2. The CDR3 totals 13 residues. Germline-derived CDR1 and CDR2 are KGHDR and SFDVKD. The CDR3 DNA reads TGTGCCACCAGAAGGACTAGCGGGAATGAGCAGTTCTTC. It specifies CATRRTSGNEQFF.

This clone was seen only once. The genes are TRBV18 and TRBJ1-3, with 8 bases identical to TRBD1. The CDR3 extends over 17 amino acids. The trim removed 3 bases at V and 3 bases at J, leaving 10 bases unmatched. Germline V lookup: CDR1 KGHSH, CDR2 LQKENI. CDR3 coding DNA: TGTGCCAGCTCACCCGGGATCGGACAGGGCGGTGGAAACACCATATATTTT. This gives the protein CASSPGIGQGGGNTIYF.

This chain connects TRBV28 to TRBJ2-2, with 7 positions matching TRBD1. This CDR3 has 15 amino acids. Looked up from germline, CDR1 is MDHEN and CDR2 is SYDVKM. V was clipped by 6 bases and J by 5 bases; unmatched bases: 9. For the CDR3, the DNA is TGTGCCAGCAGCACCAGGGACAGAAGGACCGGGGAGCTGTTTTTT. It yields the protein CASSTRDRRTGELFF.